Below, one T cell receptor beta chain is given with its context. These data are taken from a study of blood T cell repertoires in COVID-19. Recruitment covered about two dozen US areas and drew participants whose ages spanned roughly 18 to 100 years. The study assigned cohorts using participant-reported clinical history. The V end lost 1 base, the J end lost 6 bases, and 7 bases lay between the germline ends. Germline V CDR1 and CDR2: SGHAT, FQNNGV. CDR3 length: 13 residues. Sequencing was performed with immunoSEQ multiplex PCR; in TCRdb, only in-frame clones are kept and a portion is missing. The sample shows over 200,000 clones, roughly 80% of them seen only once.

The origin of this receptor is a man aged 55 to 69 who had recovered from COVID-19. Sequenced: PBMCs or T cells enriched from blood (not recorded which). The chain couples TRBV11-2 to TRBJ2-1, with a weak D call TRBD1 (5 bases). CDR3: CASSLGQGNEQFF. CDR3 nucleotide sequence: TGTGCCAGCAGCTTAGGCCAGGGCAATGAGCAGTTCTTC.